A selection of T cell receptor beta chains follows, all from one sample in a study of early T cells in non-severe SARS-CoV-2 infection. TCRdb analysed the 5' RACE reads with MiXCR anew, one entry per CDR3 protein. The sample lists fewer than 75,000 distinct CDR3 sequences, roughly 18% occurring once. The sequencing here drew on whole blood, taken at baseline. The receptors here all came from an adult who was a healthcare worker with PCR-confirmed SARS-CoV-2 infection or an uninfected control (not recorded which). Each CDR3 is given with its conserved first and last residue. D genes are given only for firm matches. Not all rows give a size; the values are once, few, many and, for expanded clones, a class.

d_gene,j_gene,abundance,v_gene,CDR3aa,CDR3nt
-,TRBJ2-3,many,TRBV10-3,CAISDTGNTQYF,TGTGCCATCAGTGACACAGGGAATACGCAGTATTTT
-,TRBJ1-5,-,TRBV7-9,CASSLHTSDLYSNQPQHF,TGTGCCAGCAGCTTACACACATCGGACCTTTATAGCAATCAGCCCCAGCATTTT
TRBD1,TRBJ2-1,few,TRBV11-2,CASSPRDRGEQFF,TGTGCCAGCAGCCCCCGGGACAGGGGCGAGCAGTTCTTC
-,TRBJ2-1,-,TRBV11-1,CASSSAARQFF,TGTGCCAGCAGCTCAGCAGCGCGGCAGTTCTTC
TRBD1,TRBJ2-7,few,TRBV6-5,CASKHRGIGSYEQYF,TGTGCCAGCAAACACAGGGGTATCGGGTCCTACGAGCAGTACTTC
-,TRBJ2-5,-,TRBV29-1,CSVLRAIGETQYF,TGCAGCGTGCTGAGGGCCATCGGGGAGACCCAGTACTTC
-,TRBJ2-6,few,TRBV4-1,CASSSINSGANVLTF,TGCGCCAGCAGTTCTATCAACTCTGGGGCCAACGTCCTGACTTTC
-,TRBJ2-7,-,TRBV19,CASSQNYEQYF,TGTGCCAGTAGCCAAAACTACGAGCAGTACTTC
-,TRBJ2-7,-,TRBV6-2/TRBV6-3,CASSRIGSQQYF,TGTGCCAGCAGCCGGATCGGATCCCAGCAGTACTTC
-,TRBJ2-3,few,TRBV4-3,CASSQDVNADTQYF,TGCGCCAGCAGCCAAGACGTAAACGCGGATACGCAGTATTTT
-,TRBJ1-1,-,TRBV5-1,CASSVNRDSEAFF,TGCGCCAGCAGCGTGAACCGAGACAGTGAAGCTTTCTTT
-,TRBJ2-7,-,TRBV20-1,CSARGTGDNHEQYF,TGCAGTGCTAGAGGTACGGGAGACAACCACGAGCAGTACTTC
-,TRBJ2-7,few,TRBV7-2,CASSYQGGPYEQYF,TGTGCCAGCAGCTACCAAGGTGGCCCCTACGAGCAGTACTTC
-,TRBJ2-1,few,TRBV20-1,CSASFSNEQFF,TGCAGTGCTAGTTTCTCTAATGAGCAGTTCTTC
-,TRBJ1-1,few,TRBV6-7,CASRFRANRNIMNTEAFF,TGTGCCAGCCGGTTTCGGGCGAACAGAAACATCATGAACACTGAAGCTTTCTTT
-,TRBJ2-1,-,TRBV7-9,CASSSGDYNEQFF,TGTGCCAGCAGCTCCGGGGATTACAATGAGCAGTTCTTC